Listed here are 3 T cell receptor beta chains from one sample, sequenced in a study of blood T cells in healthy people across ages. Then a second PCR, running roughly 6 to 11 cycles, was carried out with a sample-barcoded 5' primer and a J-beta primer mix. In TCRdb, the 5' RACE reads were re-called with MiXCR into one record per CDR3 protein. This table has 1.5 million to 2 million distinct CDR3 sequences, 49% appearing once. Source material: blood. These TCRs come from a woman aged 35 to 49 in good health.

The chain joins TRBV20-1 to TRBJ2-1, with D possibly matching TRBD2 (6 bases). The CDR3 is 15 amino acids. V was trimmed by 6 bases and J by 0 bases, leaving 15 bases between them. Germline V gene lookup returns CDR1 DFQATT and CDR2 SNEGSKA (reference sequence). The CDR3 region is CSAQLALSSYNEQFF. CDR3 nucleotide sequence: TGCAGTGCGCAACTAGCCCTTAGCTCCTACAATGAGCAGTTCTTC.

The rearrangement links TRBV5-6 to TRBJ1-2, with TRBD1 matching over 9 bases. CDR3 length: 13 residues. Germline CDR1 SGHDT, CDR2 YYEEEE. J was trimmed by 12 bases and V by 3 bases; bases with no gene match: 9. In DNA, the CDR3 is TGTGCCAGCAGCTCCGGGACAGGGCACCAGGACACCTTC. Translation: CASSSGTGHQDTF.

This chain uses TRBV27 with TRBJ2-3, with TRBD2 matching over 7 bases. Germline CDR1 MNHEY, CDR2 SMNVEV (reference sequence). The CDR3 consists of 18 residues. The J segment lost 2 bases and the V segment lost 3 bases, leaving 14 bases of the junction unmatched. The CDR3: CASSLVPLKRGPTDTQYF. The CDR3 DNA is TGTGCCAGCAGTTTGGTCCCCCTCAAGCGGGGACCCACAGATACGCAGTATTTT.